This T cell receptor (beta chain) was observed in a study of cytomegalovirus exposure and HLA in healthy donors. Points on this clone: Antigen: not known.

Overall study results and limits: Based on reports, TCR beta sequences accurately predicted HLA-A and HLA-B alleles for most subjects.

PCR employed 60 Vbeta and 13 Jbeta primers. Sequencing was performed with immunoSEQ multiplex PCR; in TCRdb, only in-frame clones are kept and a portion is missing. The table records about 130,000 clones, around 80% of them present only once. Material for sequencing was PBMCs. The clonotype comes from a middle-aged man in good health and CMV-seronegative.

The CDR3 DNA reads as TGTGCCAGCACGGCCGGAAGTGCCGGGGATACGCAGTATTTT. Translating gives CASTAGSAGDTQYF. This rearrangement joins TRBV9 to TRBJ2-3; D is uncertain. In germline, CDR1 is SGDLS, CDR2 YYNGEE. V lost 6 bases and J lost 6, with 17 bases in between. This CDR3 is 14 amino acids long.